This TCR beta chain was found in a study of PD-L1 blockade in urothelial cancer. Study information: Patients commenced intravenous atezolizumab, 1,200 mg every 3 weeks, in about 2014.

The authors spiked synthetic TCR analog templates into each PCR. Using immunoSEQ multiplex PCR, the repertoire was profiled, and TCRdb retains in-frame clones only, with some absent. This sample has 50,000 or so clones, with approximately 83% found just once. Documented time point: peripheral blood 6 weeks after treatment start. This CDR3 is 12 amino acids long. CDR1 and CDR2 (germline): MGHRA, YSYEKL. Trimming left V 4 bases short and J 7 bases short, with 5 bases between. The TCR was taken from a man between 60 and 70 years old with urothelial cancer. The material was PBMCs, obtained around atezolizumab (anti-PD-L1) treatment. The chain links TRBV4-1 to TRBJ1-6; D gene unclear. CDR3 bases: TGCGCCAGCAGCCTAATAAATTCACCCCTCCACTTT. Its translation: CASSLINSPLHF.